Shown below are 7 T cell receptor beta chains from a single sample sequenced in a study of spatial heterogeneity in lung cancer. In TCRdb, the 5' RACE reads were re-called with MiXCR into one record per CDR3 protein. The table has 48,000 or so distinct CDR3 sequences, roughly 5% seen once. Sample time point: sample taken at primary tumor resection. Source: PBMCs, taken at surgery. These receptors came from a male donor with early-stage non-small cell lung cancer.

This clonotype has at least ten counts. V usage is TRBV7-2 and J usage is TRBJ2-3; D unclear. Trimming cost V 1 base and J 0 bases, with 8 bases left between them. This CDR3 has 15 residues. Germline lookup yields CDR1 SGHTA and CDR2 FQGNSA. DNA for the CDR3: TGTGCCAGCAGCTTAGTGGCGACTAGCACAGATACGCAGTATTTT. It yields the protein CASSLVATSTDTQYF.

The V call is TRBV3-1, the J call TRBJ2-7; D may correspond to TRBD1 or TRBD2 (5 bases each). The germline V and J ends were trimmed by 4 bases and 4 bases, with 8 bases remaining between them. Per the germline V gene, CDR1 is LGHDT and CDR2 is YNNKEL (reference sequence). The CDR3 totals 12 residues. CDR3 coding DNA: TGTGCCAGCAGCCGAGGGGCTTACGAGCAGTACTTC. Translated: CASSRGAYEQYF.

This clonotype was observed many times. V usage is TRBV7-9 and J usage is TRBJ2-1, with 9 bases matching TRBD2. CDR3 length: 15 amino acids. Germline V CDR1 and CDR2: SEHNR, FQNEAQ (reference sequence). Losses at the gene ends were 1 base for V and 6 bases for J; bases not matched to a gene: 4. DNA for the CDR3: TGTGCCAGCAGCTTAGTCCTAGCGGGGCTCAATGAGCAGTTCTTC. Translation gives CASSLVLAGLNEQFF.

This clonotype was counted many times. The chain recombines TRBV5-1 with TRBJ2-7; D is perhaps TRBD1 (6 bases). The CDR3 consists of 13 residues. Trimming left V 5 bases short and J 5 bases short, with 14 bases between. Germline CDR1 is SGHRS and CDR2 is YFSETQ. The CDR3 protein is CASRGTGRDEQYF. The CDR3 nucleotides are TGCGCCAGCAGGGGCACAGGGCGGGACGAGCAGTACTTC. The full variable domain, completed using reference TRBV5-1 and TRBJ2-7, is KAGVTQTPRYLIKTRGQQVTLSCSPISGHRSVSWYQQTPGQGLQFLFEYFSETQRNKGNFPGRFSGRQFSNSRSEMNVSTLELGDSALYLCASRGTGRDEQYFGPGTRLTVT.

There are many counts of this clonotype. This rearrangement joins TRBV4-3 to TRBJ2-7; D uncertain. The CDR3 sequence is 15 residues long. V was cut by 0 bases and J by 4 bases, with 13 bases left in between. Per the germline V gene, CDR1 is LGHNA and CDR2 is YSLEER. The CDR3 nucleotides are TGCGCCAGCAGCCAAGAACCCAGGTCGCATTACGAGCAGTACTTC. Translated, it gives CASSQEPRSHYEQYF.

The chain uses TRBV19 and TRBJ2-7; the match to TRBD1 covers 7 bases. The germline gives CDR1 LNHDA, CDR2 SQIVND (reference sequence). V lost 5 bases and J lost 0; bases outside the gene matches: 7. The CDR3 sequence is 15 residues long. DNA for the CDR3: TGTGCCAGTAGTGCCTCGGACAGGAGCTCCTACGAGCAGTACTTC. Translating gives CASSASDRSSYEQYF.

The sample holds many counts of this clonotype. The rearrangement joins TRBV19 to TRBJ1-5, with 10 bases lining up with TRBD1. V shed 3 bases, J shed 3 bases, and the junction held 5 bases outside the gene matches. The CDR3 consists of 16 residues. Germline CDR1 is LNHDA and CDR2 is SQIVND (reference sequence). The CDR3 here is CASSMMGQGINQPQHF. The CDR3 bases are TGTGCCAGTAGTATGATGGGACAGGGGATCAATCAGCCCCAGCATTTT.